The entry that follows covers one T cell receptor beta chain sequence. What it binds is not known. This sample is drawn from a study of T cell responses to AZD1222 COVID-19 vaccine. Regarding the study as a whole: At baseline, seropositivity was found in only a handful of AZD1222 recipients.

TCRdb's copy holds only in-frame clones and misses some; the assay was immunoSEQ multiplex PCR. The sample lists 80,000 or so clones; roughly nine tenths were seen once. This CDR3 region has 11 residues. V shed 4 bases and J shed 5 bases, with 7 bases lying between them. Germline assignment: CDR1 SGHNT and CDR2 YYREEE (reference sequence). The starting material was peripheral blood, obtained on day 0 of AZD1222 vaccination. The source of this sequence is an adult in good health. The rearrangement uses TRBV5-4 and TRBJ2-7; D is ambiguous. The CDR3 sequence is CASSPSDEQYF. Written as DNA, the CDR3 is TGTGCCAGCAGCCCCTCAGACGAGCAGTACTTC.